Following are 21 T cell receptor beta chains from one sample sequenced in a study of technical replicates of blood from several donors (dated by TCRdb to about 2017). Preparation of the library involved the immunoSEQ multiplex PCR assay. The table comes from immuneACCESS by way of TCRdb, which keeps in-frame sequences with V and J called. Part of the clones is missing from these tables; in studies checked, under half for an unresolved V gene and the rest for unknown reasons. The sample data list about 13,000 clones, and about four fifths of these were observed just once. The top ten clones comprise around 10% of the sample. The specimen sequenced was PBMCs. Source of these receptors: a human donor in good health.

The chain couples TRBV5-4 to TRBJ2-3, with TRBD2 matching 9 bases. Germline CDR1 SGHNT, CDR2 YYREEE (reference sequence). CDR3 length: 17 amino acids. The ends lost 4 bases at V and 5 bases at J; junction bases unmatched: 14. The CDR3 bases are TGTGCCAGCAGCCAAAGGGGCCTAGCGGGGTCTGGAGATACGCAGTATTTT. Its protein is CASSQRGLAGSGDTQYF.

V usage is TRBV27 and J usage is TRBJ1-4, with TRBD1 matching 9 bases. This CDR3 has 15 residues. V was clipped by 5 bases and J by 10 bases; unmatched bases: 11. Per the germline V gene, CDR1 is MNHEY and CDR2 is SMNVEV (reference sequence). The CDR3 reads CASSSSWTGDGKLFF. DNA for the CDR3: TGTGCCAGCAGTAGCTCTTGGACAGGGGACGGAAAACTGTTTTTT.

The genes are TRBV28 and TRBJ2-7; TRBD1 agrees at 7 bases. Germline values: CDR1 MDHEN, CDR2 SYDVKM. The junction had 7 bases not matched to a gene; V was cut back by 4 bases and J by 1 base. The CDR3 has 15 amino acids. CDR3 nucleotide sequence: TGTGCCAGCAGTTCCCCTCAGGGGGAGTCCTACGAGCAGTACTTC. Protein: CASSSPQGESYEQYF.

CDR3 amino acids: CSAGDIREQYF. As DNA, the CDR3 is TGCAGTGCTGGGGACATCCGCGAGCAGTACTTC. The genes are TRBV20-1 and TRBJ2-7; D is possibly TRBD1 (6 bases). The V end lost 5 bases, the J end lost 6 bases, and 11 bases lay between the germline ends. The CDR3 spans 11 residues. Germline CDR1 and CDR2: DFQATT and SNEGSKA (reference sequence).

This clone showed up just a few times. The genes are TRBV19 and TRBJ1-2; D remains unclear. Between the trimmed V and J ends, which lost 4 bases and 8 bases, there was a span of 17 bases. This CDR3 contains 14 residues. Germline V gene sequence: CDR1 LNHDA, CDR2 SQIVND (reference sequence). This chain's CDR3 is CASSTRAVVKGYTF. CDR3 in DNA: TGTGCCAGTAGTACGAGGGCCGTCGTTAAGGGCTACACCTTC.

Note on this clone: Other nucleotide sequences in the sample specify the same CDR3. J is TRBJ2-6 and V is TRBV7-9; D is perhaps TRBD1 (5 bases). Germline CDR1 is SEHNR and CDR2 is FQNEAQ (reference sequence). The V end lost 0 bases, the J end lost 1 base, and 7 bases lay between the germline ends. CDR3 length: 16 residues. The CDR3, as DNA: TGTGCCAGCAGCTTAGCGCAGGGTTCTGGGGCCAACGTCCTGACTTTC. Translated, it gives CASSLAQGSGANVLTF. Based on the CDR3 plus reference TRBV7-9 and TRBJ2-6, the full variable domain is DTGVSQNPRHKITKRGQNVTFRCDPISEHNRLYWYRQTLGQGPEFLTYFQNEAQLEKSRLLSDRFSAERPKGSFSTLEIQRTEQGDSAMYLCASSLAQGSGANVLTFGAGSRLTVL.

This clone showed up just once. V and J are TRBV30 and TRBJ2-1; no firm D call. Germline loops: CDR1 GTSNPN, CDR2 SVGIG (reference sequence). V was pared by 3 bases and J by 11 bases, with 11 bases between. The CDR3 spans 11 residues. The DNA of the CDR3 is TGTGCCTGGAGGACCGGAGCTAAGCAGTTCTTC. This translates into CAWRTGAKQFF.

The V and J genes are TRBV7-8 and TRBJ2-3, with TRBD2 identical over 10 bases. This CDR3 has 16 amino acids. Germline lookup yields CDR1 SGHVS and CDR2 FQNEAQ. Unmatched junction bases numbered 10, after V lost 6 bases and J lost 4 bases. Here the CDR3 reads CASRPKREGTADTQYF. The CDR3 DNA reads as TGTGCCAGCAGACCCAAGCGGGAGGGGACGGCAGATACGCAGTATTTT.

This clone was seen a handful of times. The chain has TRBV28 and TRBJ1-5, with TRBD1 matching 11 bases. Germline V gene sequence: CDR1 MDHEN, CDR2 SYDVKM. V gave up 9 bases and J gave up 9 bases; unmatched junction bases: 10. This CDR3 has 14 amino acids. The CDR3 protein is CASTGTGGSRPQHF. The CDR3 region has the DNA TGTGCCAGTACCGGGACAGGGGGAAGTAGGCCCCAGCATTTT.

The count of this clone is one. The CDR3 sequence: CASSLGQLETQYF. CDR3 DNA: TGTGCCAGCAGCTTAGGACAGCTGGAGACCCAGTACTTC. The chain couples TRBV7-6 to TRBJ2-5, with D maybe TRBD1 (5 bases). Per germline, CDR1 SGHVS and CDR2 FNYEAQ. The V gene lost 1 base and the J gene lost 5 bases, with 8 bases spanning the gap. The CDR3 contains 13 residues. The full variable domain, with the rest looked up from reference TRBV7-6 and TRBJ2-5, is GAGVSQSPRYKVTKRGQDVALRCDPISGHVSLYWYRQALGQGPEFLTYFNYEAQQDKSGLPNDRFSAERPEGSISTLTIQRTEQRDSAMYRCASSLGQLETQYFGPGTRLLVL.

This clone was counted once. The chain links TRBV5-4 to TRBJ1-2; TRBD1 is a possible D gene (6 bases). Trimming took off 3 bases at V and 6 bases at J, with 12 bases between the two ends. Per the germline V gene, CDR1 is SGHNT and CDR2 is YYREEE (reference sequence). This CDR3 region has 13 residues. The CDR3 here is CASSSDRRNGYTF. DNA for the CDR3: TGTGCCAGCAGCTCCGACAGGCGAAATGGCTACACCTTC.

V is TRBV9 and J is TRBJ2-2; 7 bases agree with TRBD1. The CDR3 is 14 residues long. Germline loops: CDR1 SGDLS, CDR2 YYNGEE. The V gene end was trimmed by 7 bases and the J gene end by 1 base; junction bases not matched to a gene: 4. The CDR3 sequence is CASSQGMNTGELFF. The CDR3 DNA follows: TGTGCCAGCTCACAGGGGATGAACACCGGGGAGCTGTTTTTT.

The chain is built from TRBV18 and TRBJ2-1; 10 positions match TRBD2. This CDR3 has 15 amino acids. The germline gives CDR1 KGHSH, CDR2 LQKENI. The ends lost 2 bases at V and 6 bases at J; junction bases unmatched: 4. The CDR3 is CASSPGSGRTNEQFF. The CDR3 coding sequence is TGTGCCAGCTCACCAGGTAGCGGGAGGACCAATGAGCAGTTCTTC. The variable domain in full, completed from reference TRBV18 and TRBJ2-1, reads NAGVMQNPRHLVRRRGQEARLRCSPMKGHSHVYWYRQLPEEGLKFMVYLQKENIIDESGMPKERFSAEFPKEGPSILRIQQVVRGDSAAYFCASSPGSGRTNEQFFGPGTRLTVL.

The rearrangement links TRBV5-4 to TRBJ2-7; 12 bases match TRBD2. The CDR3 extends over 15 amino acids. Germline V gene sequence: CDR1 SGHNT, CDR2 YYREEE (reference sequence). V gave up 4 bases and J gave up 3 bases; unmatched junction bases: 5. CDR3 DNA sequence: TGTGCCAGCAGCCCTAGCGGGAGGGCCAACTACGAGCAGTACTTC. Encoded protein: CASSPSGRANYEQYF.

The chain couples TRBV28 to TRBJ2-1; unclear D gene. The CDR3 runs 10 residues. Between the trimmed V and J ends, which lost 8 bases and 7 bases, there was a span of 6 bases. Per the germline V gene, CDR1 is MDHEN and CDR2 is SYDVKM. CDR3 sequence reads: CASLSNEQFF. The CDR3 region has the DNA TGTGCCAGCCTGAGTAATGAGCAGTTCTTC.

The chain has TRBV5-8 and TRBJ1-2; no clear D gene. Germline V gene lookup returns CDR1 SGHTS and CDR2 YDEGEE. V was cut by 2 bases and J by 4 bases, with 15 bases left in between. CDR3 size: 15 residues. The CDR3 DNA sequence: TGTGCCAGCAGCTTCGGAATGGAACACAGCTATGGCTACACCTTC. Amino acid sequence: CASSFGMEHSYGYTF.

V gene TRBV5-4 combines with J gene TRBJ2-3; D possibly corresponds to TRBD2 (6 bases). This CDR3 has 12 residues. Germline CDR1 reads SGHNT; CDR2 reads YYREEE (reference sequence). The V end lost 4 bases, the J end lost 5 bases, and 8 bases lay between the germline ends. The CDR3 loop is CASSAGGDTQYF. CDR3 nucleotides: TGTGCCAGCAGCGCCGGGGGAGATACGCAGTATTTT.

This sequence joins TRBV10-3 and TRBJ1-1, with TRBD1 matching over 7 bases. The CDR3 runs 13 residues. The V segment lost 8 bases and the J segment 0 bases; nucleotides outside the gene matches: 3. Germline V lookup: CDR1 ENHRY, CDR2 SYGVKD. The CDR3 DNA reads TGTGCCATCTCAGGGGGGATGAACACTGAAGCTTTCTTT. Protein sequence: CAISGGMNTEAFF.

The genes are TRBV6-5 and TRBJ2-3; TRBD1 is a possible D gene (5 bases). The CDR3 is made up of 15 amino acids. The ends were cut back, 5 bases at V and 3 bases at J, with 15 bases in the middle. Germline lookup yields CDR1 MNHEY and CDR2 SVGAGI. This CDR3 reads CASSLQGWGTDTQYF. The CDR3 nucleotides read TGTGCCAGCAGTCTTCAGGGATGGGGAACAGATACGCAGTATTTT.

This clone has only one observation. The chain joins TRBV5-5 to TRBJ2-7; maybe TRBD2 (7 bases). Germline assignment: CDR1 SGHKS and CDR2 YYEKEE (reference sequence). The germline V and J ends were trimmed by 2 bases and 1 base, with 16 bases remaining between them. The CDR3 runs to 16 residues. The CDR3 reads CASSFARGGESYEQYF. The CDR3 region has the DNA TGTGCCAGCAGCTTTGCCAGGGGAGGGGAATCCTACGAGCAGTACTTC.

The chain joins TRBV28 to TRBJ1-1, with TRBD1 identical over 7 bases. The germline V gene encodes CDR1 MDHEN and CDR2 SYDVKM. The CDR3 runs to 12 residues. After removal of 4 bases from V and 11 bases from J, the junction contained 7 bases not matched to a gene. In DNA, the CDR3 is TGTGCCAGCAGTTCCCTAGACAGGGCGGCTTTCTTT. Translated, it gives CASSSLDRAAFF.